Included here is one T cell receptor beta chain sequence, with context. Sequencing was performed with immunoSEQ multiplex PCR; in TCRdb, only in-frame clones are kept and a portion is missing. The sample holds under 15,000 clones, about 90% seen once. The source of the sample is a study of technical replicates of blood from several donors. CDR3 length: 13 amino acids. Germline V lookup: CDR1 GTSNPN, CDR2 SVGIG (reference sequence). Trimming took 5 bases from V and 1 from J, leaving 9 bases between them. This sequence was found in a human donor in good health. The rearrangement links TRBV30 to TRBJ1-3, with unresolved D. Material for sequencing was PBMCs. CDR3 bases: TGTGCCTGGCCGGCGGGTTCTGGAAACACCATATATTTT. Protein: CAWPAGSGNTIYF.